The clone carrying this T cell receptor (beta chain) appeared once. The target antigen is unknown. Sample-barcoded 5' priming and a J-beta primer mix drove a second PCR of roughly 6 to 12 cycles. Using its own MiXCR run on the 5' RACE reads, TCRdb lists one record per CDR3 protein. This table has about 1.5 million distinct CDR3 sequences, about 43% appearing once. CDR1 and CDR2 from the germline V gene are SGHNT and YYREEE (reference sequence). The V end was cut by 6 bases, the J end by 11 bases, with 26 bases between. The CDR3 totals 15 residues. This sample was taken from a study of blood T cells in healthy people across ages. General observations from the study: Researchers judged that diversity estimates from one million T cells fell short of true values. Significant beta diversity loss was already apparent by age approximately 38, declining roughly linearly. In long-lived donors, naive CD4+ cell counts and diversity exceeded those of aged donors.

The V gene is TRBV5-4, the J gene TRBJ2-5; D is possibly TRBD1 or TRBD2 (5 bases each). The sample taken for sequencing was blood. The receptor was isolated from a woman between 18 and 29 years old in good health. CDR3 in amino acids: CASTLGPGAYNEQYF. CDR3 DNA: TGTGCCAGCACCCTGGGCCCCGGGGCTTACAATGAGCAGTACTTC. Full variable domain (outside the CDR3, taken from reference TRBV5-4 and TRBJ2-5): ETGVTQSPTHLIKTRGQQVTLRCSSQSGHNTVSWYQQALGQGPQFIFQYYREEENGRGNFPPRFSGLQFPNYSSELNVNALELDDSALYLCASTLGPGAYNEQYFGPGTRLLVL.